Following are 18 T cell receptor beta chains from one sample sequenced in a study of shared clonotypes between healthy human individuals. TCRdb's table, derived via immunoSEQ multiplex PCR, lists solely in-frame clones and lacks some. The sample yields about 230,000 clones, approximately 70% seen once. Source material: memory CD4+ T cells sorted from blood. Subset reported: CD45RA-negative fraction. These receptors all come from a man aged 25-40 years in good health.

This clone was recorded only once. This CDR3 is also generated by other DNA sequences in the sample. The chain joins TRBV5-1 to TRBJ2-5; D call uncertain. V shed 1 base and J shed 3 bases, with 4 bases lying between them. This CDR3 is built from 12 residues. Per germline, CDR1 SGHRS and CDR2 YFSETQ. The CDR3 DNA is TGCGCCAGCAGCTTGAGTGAAGAGACCCAGTACTTC. It is translated as CASSLSEETQYF.

V gene TRBV14 combines with J gene TRBJ1-1; D is unresolved. V was clipped by 2 bases and J by 4 bases, with 8 bases between them. The CDR3 has 13 residues. The germline CDR1 and CDR2 sequences are SGHDN and FVKESK. CDR3 sequence (DNA): TGTGCCAGCAGCCAATATATGGGCACTGAAGCTTTCTTT. It is translated as CASSQYMGTEAFF.

The chain has TRBV25-1 and TRBJ1-4; D is undetermined. With 3 bases removed from V and 5 bases from J, the gap between germline ends came to 7 bases. The germline gives CDR1 MGHDK, CDR2 SYGVNS. The CDR3 contains 13 residues. The DNA for the CDR3 is TGTGCCAGCAGTGAGGTCTGGAATGAAAAACTGTTTTTT. Protein sequence: CASSEVWNEKLFF.

The V call is TRBV29-1, the J call TRBJ2-2; D is possibly TRBD1 or TRBD2 (6 bases each). Between the trimmed V and J ends, which lost 3 bases and 4 bases, there was a span of 12 bases. Germline V gives CDR1 SQVTM, CDR2 ANQGSEA. This CDR3 contains 14 residues. For the CDR3, the DNA is TGCAGCGTTGATGGGGGGCAGGGCACCGGGGAGCTGTTTTTT. This translates into CSVDGGQGTGELFF.

V gene TRBV28 combines with J gene TRBJ1-2, with TRBD1 matching 7 bases. Germline values: CDR1 MDHEN, CDR2 SYDVKM. The CDR3 covers 13 residues. Losses at the gene ends were 7 bases for V and 6 bases for J; bases not matched to a gene: 8. In nucleotides, the CDR3 is TGTGCCAGCAAAGTAAGACAGGGAAATGGCTACACCTTC. Translation gives CASKVRQGNGYTF.

The chain has TRBV10-3 and TRBJ2-7; 9 positions match TRBD1. The CDR3 sequence is 14 residues long. Germline loops: CDR1 ENHRY, CDR2 SYGVKD. V gave up 6 bases and J gave up 6 bases; unmatched junction bases: 9. The CDR3 reads CAIRGTGSVFEQYF. The DNA of the CDR3 is TGTGCCATCAGGGGGACAGGGTCAGTTTTCGAGCAGTACTTC.

A single count supports this clone. The chain combines TRBV29-1 with TRBJ1-2, with D possibly TRBD1 on 5 matching bases. This CDR3 is 15 amino acids long. V was trimmed by 3 bases and J by 0 bases, leaving 14 bases between them. CDR1 and CDR2 (germline): SQVTM, ANQGSEA. The CDR3 region has the DNA TGCAGCGTTGAGGGGGGGATCGGCGCTAACTATGGCTACACCTTC. Amino acids: CSVEGGIGANYGYTF.

At least ten counts were recorded for this clone. Written as DNA, the CDR3 is TGTGCCAGCAGCTTAGGGTGGCGGGGTGAGCAGTACTTC. As protein: CASSLGWRGEQYF. The rearrangement joins TRBV7-9 to TRBJ2-7, with D possibly being TRBD2 (6 bases). From germline, CDR1 is SEHNR and CDR2 FQNEAQ (reference sequence). Trimming stripped 1 base from V and 7 bases from J, with 11 bases between. The length of the CDR3 is 13 residues.

V is TRBV10-1 and J is TRBJ2-5; tentatively, D is TRBD1 (6 bases). From germline, CDR1 is WNHNN and CDR2 SYGVQD (reference sequence). The CDR3 loop spans 13 amino acids. V lost 7 bases, J lost 4 bases, and 13 bases lay in between. CDR3 loop: CASNRTGLETQYF. CDR3 nucleotide sequence: TGCGCCAGCAATCGAACAGGGTTAGAGACCCAGTACTTC.

There are a few counts of this clone. The chain is built from TRBV6-6 and TRBJ2-2; D is unresolved. The V and J ends lost 6 bases and 3 bases respectively, with 17 bases between them. Germline-derived CDR1 and CDR2 are MNHNY and SVGAGI (reference sequence). This CDR3 has 16 amino acids. CDR3 in DNA: TGTGCCAGCAGAGGTGCACAGCAAACCCACACCGGGGAGCTGTTTTTT. It codes for CASRGAQQTHTGELFF.

V is TRBV21-1 and J is TRBJ2-1; TRBD2, the table's D call, was not compared with the DNA. TRBV21-1 is shown as a pseudogene. This CDR3 has 16 amino acids. The CDR3 DNA reads as TGTGCCAGCAGCAAAGGACTAGCGGTTGGGGTCAATGAGCAGTTCTTC. Translated, it gives CASSKGLAVGVNEQFF.

This clone was detected only a few times. The rearrangement links TRBV19 to TRBJ2-5; weak D call: TRBD1 (7 bases). CDR3 length equals 15 residues. V was trimmed by 9 bases and J by 5 bases, leaving 22 bases between them. The V gene's germline CDR1 is LNHDA and CDR2 SQIVND (reference sequence). The CDR3 is CASQLGQGGSETQYF. CDR3 DNA sequence: TGTGCCAGCCAACTTGGGCAGGGGGGAAGTGAGACCCAGTACTTC.

The V and J genes are TRBV5-1 and TRBJ2-5, with 7 bases identical to TRBD1. The junction had 6 bases not matched to a gene; V was cut back by 4 bases and J by 3 bases. This CDR3 has 14 residues. Per germline, CDR1 SGHRS and CDR2 YFSETQ. The chain's CDR3 is CASSITGAEETQYF. CDR3 nucleotides: TGCGCCAGCAGCATTACAGGGGCGGAAGAGACCCAGTACTTC.

This rearrangement joins TRBV5-1 to TRBJ2-1; the D call may be TRBD1 or TRBD2 (5 bases each). Between the trimmed V and J ends, which lost 2 bases and 6 bases, there was a span of 12 bases. The V gene's germline CDR1 is SGHRS and CDR2 YFSETQ. The CDR3 has 14 amino acids. The CDR3 coding sequence is TGCGCCAGCAGCTTATCAGGGAGATCCAATGAGCAGTTCTTC. Its translation is CASSLSGRSNEQFF. The whole variable domain, remainder taken from reference TRBV5-1 and TRBJ2-1, is KAGVTQTPRYLIKTRGQQVTLSCSPISGHRSVSWYQQTPGQGLQFLFEYFSETQRNKGNFPGRFSGRQFSNSRSEMNVSTLELGDSALYLCASSLSGRSNEQFFGPGTRLTVL.

The genes are TRBV15 and TRBJ2-3, with TRBD2 matching over 7 bases. V was clipped by 8 bases and J by 5 bases; unmatched bases: 13. The CDR3 loop spans 15 amino acids. Germline CDR1 is LNHNV and CDR2 is YYDKDF (reference sequence). CDR3 in amino acids: CATLDAFGGGDTQYF. The CDR3 nucleotides read TGTGCCACCCTGGATGCGTTCGGCGGGGGAGATACGCAGTATTTT.

A single count supports this clone. The chain combines TRBV30 with TRBJ2-5; D call uncertain. The CDR3 consists of 11 residues. The germline V and J ends were trimmed by 1 base and 5 bases, with 5 bases remaining between them. CDR1 is GTSNPN and CDR2 is SVGIG in the germline V gene (reference sequence). The CDR3 loop reads CAWSDRETQYF. Here the CDR3 DNA reads TGTGCCTGGAGTGATCGGGAGACCCAGTACTTC.

The rearrangement links TRBV5-5 to TRBJ2-1; 7 bases agree with TRBD1. The junction had 14 bases not matched to a gene; V was cut back by 2 bases and J by 6 bases. This CDR3 is built from 17 residues. Germline V lookup: CDR1 SGHKS, CDR2 YYEKEE (reference sequence). CDR3 residues: CASSFFPRDRNINEQFF. The CDR3 DNA sequence: TGTGCCAGCAGCTTCTTTCCACGGGACAGAAATATCAATGAGCAGTTCTTC.

V and J are TRBV7-2 and TRBJ2-3; D gene ambiguous. V shed 4 bases and J shed 4 bases, with 15 bases lying between them. This CDR3 is built from 15 residues. CDR1 and CDR2 (germline): SGHTA, FQGNSA. Here the CDR3 DNA reads TGTGCCAGCAGCTCCGGCTGGGCGGCCGCAGATACGCAGTATTTT. Protein sequence: CASSSGWAAADTQYF.